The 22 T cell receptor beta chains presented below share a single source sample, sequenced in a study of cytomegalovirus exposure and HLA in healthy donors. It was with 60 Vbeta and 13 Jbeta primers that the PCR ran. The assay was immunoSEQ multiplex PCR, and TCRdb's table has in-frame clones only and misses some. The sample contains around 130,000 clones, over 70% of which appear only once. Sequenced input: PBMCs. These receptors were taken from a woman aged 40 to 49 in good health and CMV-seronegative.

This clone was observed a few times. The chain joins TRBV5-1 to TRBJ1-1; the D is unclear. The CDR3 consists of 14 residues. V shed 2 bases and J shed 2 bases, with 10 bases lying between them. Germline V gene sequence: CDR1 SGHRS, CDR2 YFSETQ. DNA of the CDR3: TGCGCCAGCAGCTTTCGGACGGGAAACACTGAAGCTTTCTTT. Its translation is CASSFRTGNTEAFF.

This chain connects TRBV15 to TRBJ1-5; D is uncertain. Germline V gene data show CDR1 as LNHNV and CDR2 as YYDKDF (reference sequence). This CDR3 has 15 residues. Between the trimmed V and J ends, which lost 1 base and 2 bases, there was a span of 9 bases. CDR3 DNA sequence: TGTGCCACCAGCAGAGTCTCCGGTGGCAATCAGCCCCAGCATTTT. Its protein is CATSRVSGGNQPQHF.

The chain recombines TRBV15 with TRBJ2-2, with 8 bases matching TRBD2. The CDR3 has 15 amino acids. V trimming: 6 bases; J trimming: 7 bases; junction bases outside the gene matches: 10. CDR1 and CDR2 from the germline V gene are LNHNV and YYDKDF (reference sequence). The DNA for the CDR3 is TGTGCCACCAGGGGTGGGCGGGGGGCCATCGGGGAGCTGTTTTTT. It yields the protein CATRGGRGAIGELFF.

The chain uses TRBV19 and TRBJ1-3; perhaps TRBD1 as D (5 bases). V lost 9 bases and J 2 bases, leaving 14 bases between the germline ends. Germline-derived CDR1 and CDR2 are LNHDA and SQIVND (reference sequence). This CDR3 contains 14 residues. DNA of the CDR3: TGTGCCAGCAACGACAGAGGAGCTGGAAACACCATATATTTT. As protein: CASNDRGAGNTIYF. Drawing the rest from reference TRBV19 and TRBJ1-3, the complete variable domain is DGGITQSPKYLFRKEGQNVTLSCEQNLNHDAMYWYRQDPGQGLRLIYYSQIVNDFQKGDIAEGYSVSREKKESFPLTVTSAQKNPTAFYLCASNDRGAGNTIYFGEGSWLTVV.

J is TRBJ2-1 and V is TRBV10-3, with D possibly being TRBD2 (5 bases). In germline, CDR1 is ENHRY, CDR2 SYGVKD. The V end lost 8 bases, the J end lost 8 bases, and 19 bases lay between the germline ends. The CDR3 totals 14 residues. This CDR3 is CAIGRNLGADEQFF. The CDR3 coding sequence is TGTGCCATCGGACGGAACCTAGGAGCGGATGAGCAGTTCTTC.

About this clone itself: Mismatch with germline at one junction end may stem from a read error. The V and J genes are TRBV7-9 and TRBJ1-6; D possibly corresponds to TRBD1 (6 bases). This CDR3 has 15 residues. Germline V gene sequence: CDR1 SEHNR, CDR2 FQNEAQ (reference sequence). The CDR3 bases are TGTTCCAGCAGCTTAGCTGGACAGCCCGGTTCACCCCTCCACTTT. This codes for CSSSLAGQPGSPLHF. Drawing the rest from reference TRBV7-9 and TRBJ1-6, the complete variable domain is DTGVSQNPRHKITKRGQNVTFRCDPISEHNRLYWYRQTLGQGPEFLTYFQNEAQLEKSRLLSDRFSAERPKGSFSTLEIQRTEQGDSAMYLCSSSLAGQPGSPLHFGNGTRLTVT.

The CDR3 spells CASSRRGAMNTEAFF. The CDR3, as DNA: TGCGCCAGCAGCCGCCGGGGGGCCATGAACACTGAAGCTTTCTTT. The chain combines TRBV4-1 with TRBJ1-1; TRBD1 is a possible D gene (6 bases). Germline CDR1 MGHRA, CDR2 YSYEKL. This CDR3 is 15 amino acids long. The V gene lost 4 bases and the J gene lost 0 bases, with 12 bases spanning the gap.

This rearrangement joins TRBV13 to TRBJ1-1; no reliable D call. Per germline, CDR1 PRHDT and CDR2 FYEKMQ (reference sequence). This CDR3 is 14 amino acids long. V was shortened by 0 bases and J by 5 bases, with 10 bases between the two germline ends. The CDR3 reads CASSLGPGSTEAFF. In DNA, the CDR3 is TGTGCCAGCAGCTTAGGGCCAGGTTCTACTGAAGCTTTCTTT.

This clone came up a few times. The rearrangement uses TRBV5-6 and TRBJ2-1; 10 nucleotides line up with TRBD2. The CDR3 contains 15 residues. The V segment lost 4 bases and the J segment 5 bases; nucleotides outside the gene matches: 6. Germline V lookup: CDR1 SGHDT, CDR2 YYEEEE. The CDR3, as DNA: TGTGCCAGCAGCGCGGCTAGCGGGGGACACAATGAGCAGTTCTTC. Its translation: CASSAASGGHNEQFF.

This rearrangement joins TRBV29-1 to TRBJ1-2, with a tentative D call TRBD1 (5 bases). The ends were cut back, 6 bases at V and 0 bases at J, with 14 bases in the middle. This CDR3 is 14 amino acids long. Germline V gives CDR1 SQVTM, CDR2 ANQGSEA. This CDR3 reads CSVDKQISNYGYTF. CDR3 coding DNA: TGCAGCGTGGACAAACAGATTTCTAACTATGGCTACACCTTC. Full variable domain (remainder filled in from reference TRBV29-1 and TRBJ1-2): SAVISQKPSRDICQRGTSLTIQCQVDSQVTMMFWYRQQPGQSLTLIATANQGSEATYESGFVIDKFPISRPNLTFSTLTVSNMSPEDSSIYLCSVDKQISNYGYTFGSGTRLTVV.

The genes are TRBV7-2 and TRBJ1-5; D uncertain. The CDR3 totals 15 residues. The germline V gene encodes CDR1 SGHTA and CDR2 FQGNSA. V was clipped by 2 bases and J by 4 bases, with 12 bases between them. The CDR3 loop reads CASSLQAVPNQPQHF. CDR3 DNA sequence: TGTGCCAGCAGCTTACAGGCCGTTCCGAATCAGCCCCAGCATTTT.

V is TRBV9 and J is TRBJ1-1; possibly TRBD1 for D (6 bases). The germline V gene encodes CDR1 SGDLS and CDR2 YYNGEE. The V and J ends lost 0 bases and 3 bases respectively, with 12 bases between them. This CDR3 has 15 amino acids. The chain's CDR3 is CASSVGWGRDTEAFF. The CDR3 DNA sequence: TGTGCCAGCAGCGTAGGCTGGGGGCGGGACACTGAAGCTTTCTTT.

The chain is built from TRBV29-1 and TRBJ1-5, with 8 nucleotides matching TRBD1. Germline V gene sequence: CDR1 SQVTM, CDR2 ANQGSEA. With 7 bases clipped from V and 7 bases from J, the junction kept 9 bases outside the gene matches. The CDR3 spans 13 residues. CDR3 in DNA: TGCAGCGCCCGACAGGGGTCAGGGCAGCCCCAGCATTTT. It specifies CSARQGSGQPQHF.

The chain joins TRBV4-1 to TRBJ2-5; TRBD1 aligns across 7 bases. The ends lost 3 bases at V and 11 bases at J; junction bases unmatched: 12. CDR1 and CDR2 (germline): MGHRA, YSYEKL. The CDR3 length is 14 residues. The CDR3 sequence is CASSHLPQGDQQYF. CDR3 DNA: TGCGCCAGCAGCCACCTCCCGCAGGGGGACCAGCAGTACTTC.

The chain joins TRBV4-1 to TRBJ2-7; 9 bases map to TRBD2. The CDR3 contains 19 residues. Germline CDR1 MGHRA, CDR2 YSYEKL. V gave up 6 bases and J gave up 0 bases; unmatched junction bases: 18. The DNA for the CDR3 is TGCGCCAGCAGTCAACTTCCGGGACTAGCCTTAACAACCTCCTACGAGCAGTACTTC. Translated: CASSQLPGLALTTSYEQYF.

The CDR3 protein is CASSSSGSGNTIYF. CDR3 bases: TGTGCCAGTAGTTCGTCCGGGTCTGGAAACACCATATATTTT. The chain has TRBV19 and TRBJ1-3, with D unclear. In germline, CDR1 is LNHDA, CDR2 SQIVND (reference sequence). The CDR3 length is 14 residues. V was cut by 5 bases and J by 1 base, with 9 bases left in between. Looking up the rest from reference TRBV19 and TRBJ1-3 gives the full variable domain: DGGITQSPKYLFRKEGQNVTLSCEQNLNHDAMYWYRQDPGQGLRLIYYSQIVNDFQKGDIAEGYSVSREKKESFPLTVTSAQKNPTAFYLCASSSSGSGNTIYFGEGSWLTVV.

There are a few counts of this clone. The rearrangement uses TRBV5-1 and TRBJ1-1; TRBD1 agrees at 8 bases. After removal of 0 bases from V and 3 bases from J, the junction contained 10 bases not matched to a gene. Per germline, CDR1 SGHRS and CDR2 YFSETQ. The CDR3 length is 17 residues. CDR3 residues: CASSLGQGARVDTEAFF. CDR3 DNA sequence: TGCGCCAGCAGCTTGGGGCAGGGGGCGCGGGTGGACACTGAAGCTTTCTTT.

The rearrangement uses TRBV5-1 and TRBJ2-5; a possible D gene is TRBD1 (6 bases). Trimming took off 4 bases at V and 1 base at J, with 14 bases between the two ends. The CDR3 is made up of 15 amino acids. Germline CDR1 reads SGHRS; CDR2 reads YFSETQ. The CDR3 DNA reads TGCGCCAGCAGCCCCTCAGGGGCTATCCAAGAGACCCAGTACTTC. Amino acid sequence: CASSPSGAIQETQYF.

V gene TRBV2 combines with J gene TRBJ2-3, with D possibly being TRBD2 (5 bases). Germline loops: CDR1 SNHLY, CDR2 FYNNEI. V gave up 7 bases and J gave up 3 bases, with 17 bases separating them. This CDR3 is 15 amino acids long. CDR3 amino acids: CASTPPGSRTDTQYF. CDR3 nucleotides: TGTGCCAGCACTCCGCCGGGATCGAGGACAGATACGCAGTATTTT. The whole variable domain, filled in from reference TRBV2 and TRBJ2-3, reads EPEVTQTPSHQVTQMGQEVILRCVPISNHLYFYWYRQILGQKVEFLVSFYNNEISEKSEIFDDQFSVERPDGSNFTLKIRSTKLEDSAMYFCASTPPGSRTDTQYFGPGTRLTVL.

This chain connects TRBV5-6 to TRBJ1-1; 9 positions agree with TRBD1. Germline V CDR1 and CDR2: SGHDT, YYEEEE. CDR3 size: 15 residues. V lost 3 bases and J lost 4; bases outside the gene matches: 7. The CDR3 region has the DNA TGTGCCAGCAGCTGGGGGGACAGGGATTTCACTGAAGCTTTCTTT. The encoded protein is CASSWGDRDFTEAFF.

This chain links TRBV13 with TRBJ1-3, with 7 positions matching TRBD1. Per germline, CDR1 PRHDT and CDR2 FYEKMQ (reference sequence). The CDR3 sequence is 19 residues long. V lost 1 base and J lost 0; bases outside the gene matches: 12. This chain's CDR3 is CASSLDGGTTGSSGNTIYF. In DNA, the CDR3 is TGTGCCAGCAGCTTAGATGGGGGGACGACAGGGAGCTCTGGAAACACCATATATTTT.

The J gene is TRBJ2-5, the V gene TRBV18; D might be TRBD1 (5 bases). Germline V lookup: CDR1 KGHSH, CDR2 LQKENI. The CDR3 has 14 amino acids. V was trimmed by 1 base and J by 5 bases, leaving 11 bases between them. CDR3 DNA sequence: TGTGCCAGCTCACCACTTGGCCCAGGGGAGACCCAGTACTTC. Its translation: CASSPLGPGETQYF.